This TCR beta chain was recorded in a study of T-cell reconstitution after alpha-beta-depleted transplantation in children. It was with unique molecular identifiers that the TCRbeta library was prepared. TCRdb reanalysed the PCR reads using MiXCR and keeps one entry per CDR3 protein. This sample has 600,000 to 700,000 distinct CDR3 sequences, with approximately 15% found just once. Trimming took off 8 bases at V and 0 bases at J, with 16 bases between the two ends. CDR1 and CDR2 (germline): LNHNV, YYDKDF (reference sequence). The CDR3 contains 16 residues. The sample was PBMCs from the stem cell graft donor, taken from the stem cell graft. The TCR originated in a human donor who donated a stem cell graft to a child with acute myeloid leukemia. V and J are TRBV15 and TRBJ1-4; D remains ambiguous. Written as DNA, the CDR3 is TGTGCCACCGCGTCGACCTACGATGCAACTAATGAAAAACTGTTTTTT. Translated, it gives CATASTYDATNEKLFF.